Only a few counts were recorded for the clone carrying this T cell receptor beta chain. The sample belongs to a study of tumor-infiltrating lymphocytes in primary liver carcinoma. Study context: Primary liver carcinoma, confirmed by histopathology, was surgically resected.

TCR beta cDNA was reverse-transcribed from roughly 520 ng of total RNA. The reaction used a constant-region primer and ProtoScript II reverse transcriptase. Slightly modified ARM-PCR with three nested multiplex PCR rounds yielded TCR beta libraries. TRBV1-TRBV30 forward and Cbeta reverse primers drove the first two roughly 10-cycle rounds. TCRdb processed the multiplex PCR reads anew with MiXCR; each CDR3 protein has one entry. The table has about 180,000 distinct CDR3 sequences, about 55% seen once. Germline DNA was also extracted, with blood RNA taken from unsorted whole blood. CDR3 length equals 16 residues. With 4 bases removed from V and 6 bases from J, the gap between germline ends came to 21 bases. Germline-derived CDR1 and CDR2 are MDHEN and SYDVKM.

This chain uses TRBV28 with TRBJ1-1, with D possibly matching TRBD1 (6 bases). Sequenced sample: peripheral blood. This TCR was sampled from a man aged 35 to 55 with primary liver carcinoma and hepatitis B virus infection. CDR3 region: CASSSTGSRGFAEAFF. The CDR3 coding sequence is TGTGCCAGCAGTTCTACAGGATCCAGGGGATTCGCTGAAGCTTTCTTT.